This T cell receptor (beta chain) was captured by sequencing in a study of lymphopenia after photon versus proton radiotherapy. Points from the study as a whole: Under photons, naive T cells and diversity fell while effector/memory populations rose.

Method: immunoSEQ multiplex PCR; TCRdb's copy keeps in-frame clones and lacks some. The table lists around 70,000 clones, approximately 91% of them singletons. To note about this clone: The antigen is not known.

Per the germline V gene, CDR1 is LNHNV and CDR2 is YYDKDF (reference sequence). The CDR3 is made up of 14 amino acids. Trimming left V 3 bases short and J 3 bases short, with 11 bases between. This rearrangement joins TRBV15 to TRBJ2-5; D may match TRBD1 or TRBD2 (6 bases each). This TCR came from a woman aged 70-85 years with pancreatic cancer. The sample was peripheral blood, taken from a patient treated with photon-based radiotherapy. The CDR3 DNA is TGTGCCACCAGCAGGCGGGACATAAAAGAGACCCAGTACTTC. This encodes CATSRRDIKETQYF.